Here is one T cell receptor (beta chain) with its context. Germline loops: CDR1 DFQATT, CDR2 SNEGSKA (reference sequence). The CDR3 covers 16 residues. These data originate in a study of monozygotic twins with inflammatory bowel disease. A 6-nucleotide sample barcode was carried by the UMIs, which template switching added. No DNA is given; TCRdb re-called the 5' RACE reads and lists each CDR3 protein once. The data show fewer than 350,000 distinct CDR3 sequences, and the top ten clones hold 2% to 2.5%. The J gene is TRBJ2-3, the V gene TRBV20-1; absent DNA, TCRdb's TRBD2 call cannot be checked. The clonotype was recovered from a human donor with ulcerative colitis or Crohn's disease, or a healthy co-twin of an affected twin (not recorded which). Sequencing was carried out using blood. The CDR3 sequence is CSARDRLAPFTDTQYF.